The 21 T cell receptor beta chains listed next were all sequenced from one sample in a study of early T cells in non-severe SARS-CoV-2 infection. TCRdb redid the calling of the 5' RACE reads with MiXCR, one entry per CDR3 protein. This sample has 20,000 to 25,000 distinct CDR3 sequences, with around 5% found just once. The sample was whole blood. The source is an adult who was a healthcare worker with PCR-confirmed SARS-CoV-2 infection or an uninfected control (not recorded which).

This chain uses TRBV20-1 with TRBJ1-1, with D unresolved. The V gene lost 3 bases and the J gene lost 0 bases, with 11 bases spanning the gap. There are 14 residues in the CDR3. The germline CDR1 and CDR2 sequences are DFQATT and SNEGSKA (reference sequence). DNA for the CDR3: TGCAGTGCTAGCCGGCCTGGGATGAACACTGAAGCTTTCTTT. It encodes CSASRPGMNTEAFF.

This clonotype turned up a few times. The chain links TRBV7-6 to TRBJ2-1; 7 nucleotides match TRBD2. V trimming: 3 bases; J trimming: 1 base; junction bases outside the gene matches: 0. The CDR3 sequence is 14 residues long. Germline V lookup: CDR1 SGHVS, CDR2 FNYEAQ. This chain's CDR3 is CASSFGGSYNEQFF. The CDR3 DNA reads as TGTGCCAGCAGCTTCGGGGGGTCCTACAATGAGCAGTTCTTC.

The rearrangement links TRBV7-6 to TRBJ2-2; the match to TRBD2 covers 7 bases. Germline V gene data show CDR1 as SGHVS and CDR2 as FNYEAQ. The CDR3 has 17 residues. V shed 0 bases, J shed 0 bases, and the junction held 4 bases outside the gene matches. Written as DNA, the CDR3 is TGTGCCAGCAGCTTAGCGGGAGGGGCCCCGAACACCGGGGAGCTGTTTTTT. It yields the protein CASSLAGGAPNTGELFF.

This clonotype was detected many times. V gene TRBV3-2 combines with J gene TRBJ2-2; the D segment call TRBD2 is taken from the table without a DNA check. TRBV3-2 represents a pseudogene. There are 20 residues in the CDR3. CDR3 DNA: TGTGCCAGCAGCCAAGGTCGAGCGGGGGGCCCAAGGGCGAACACCGGGGAGCTGTTTTTT. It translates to CASSQGRAGGPRANTGELFF.

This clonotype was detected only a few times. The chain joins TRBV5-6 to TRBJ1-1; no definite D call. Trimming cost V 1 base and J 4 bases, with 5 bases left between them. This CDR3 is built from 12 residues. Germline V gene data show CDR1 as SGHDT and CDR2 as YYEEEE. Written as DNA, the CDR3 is TGTGCCAGCAGCTTGACAATCACTGAAGCTTTCTTT. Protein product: CASSLTITEAFF.

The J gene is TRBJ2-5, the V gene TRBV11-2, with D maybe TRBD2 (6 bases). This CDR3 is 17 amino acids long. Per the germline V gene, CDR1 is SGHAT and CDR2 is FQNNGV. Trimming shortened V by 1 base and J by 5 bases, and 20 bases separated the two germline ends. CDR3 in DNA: TGTGCCAGCAGCTTAGCCGGGGGTCGGGCTAGGCTGGAGACCCAGTACTTC. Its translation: CASSLAGGRARLETQYF.

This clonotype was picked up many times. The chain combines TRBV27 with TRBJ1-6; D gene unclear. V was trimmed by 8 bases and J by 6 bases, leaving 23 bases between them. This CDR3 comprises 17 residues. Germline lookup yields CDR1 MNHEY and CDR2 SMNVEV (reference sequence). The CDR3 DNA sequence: TGTGCCAGCCGCCGAGTCTTTGAGGGCGCGAGTAATTCACCCCTCCACTTT. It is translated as CASRRVFEGASNSPLHF.

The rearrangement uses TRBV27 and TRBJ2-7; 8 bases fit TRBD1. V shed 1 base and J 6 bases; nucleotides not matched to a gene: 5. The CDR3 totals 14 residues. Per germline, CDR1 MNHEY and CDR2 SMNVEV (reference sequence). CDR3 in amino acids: CASSLWDRLPEQYF. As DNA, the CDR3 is TGTGCCAGCAGTTTATGGGACAGGCTACCCGAGCAGTACTTC.

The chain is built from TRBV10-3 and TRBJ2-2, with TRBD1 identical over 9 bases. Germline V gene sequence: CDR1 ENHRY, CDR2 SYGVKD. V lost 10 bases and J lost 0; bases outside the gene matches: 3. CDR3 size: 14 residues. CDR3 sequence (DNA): TGTGCCACACGGGACAGGGCGAACACCGGGGAGCTGTTTTTT. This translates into CATRDRANTGELFF.

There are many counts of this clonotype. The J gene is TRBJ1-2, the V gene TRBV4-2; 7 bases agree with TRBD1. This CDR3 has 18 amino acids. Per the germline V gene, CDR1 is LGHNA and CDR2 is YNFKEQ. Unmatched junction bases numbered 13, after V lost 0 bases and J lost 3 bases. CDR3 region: CASSQDRGGPDRDYGYTF. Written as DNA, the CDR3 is TGTGCCAGCAGCCAAGATCGAGGGGGCCCAGATAGAGACTATGGCTACACCTTC.

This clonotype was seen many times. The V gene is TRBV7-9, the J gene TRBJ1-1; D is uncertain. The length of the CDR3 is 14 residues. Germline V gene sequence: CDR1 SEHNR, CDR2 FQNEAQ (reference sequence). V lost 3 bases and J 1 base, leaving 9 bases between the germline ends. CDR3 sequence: CASSLRAGNTEAFF. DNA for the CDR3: TGTGCCAGCAGCTTGAGGGCCGGGAACACTGAAGCTTTCTTT.

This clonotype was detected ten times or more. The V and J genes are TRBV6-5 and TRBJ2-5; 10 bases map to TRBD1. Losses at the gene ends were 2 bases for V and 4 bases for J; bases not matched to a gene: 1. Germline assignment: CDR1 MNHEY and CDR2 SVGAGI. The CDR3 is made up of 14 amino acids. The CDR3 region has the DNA TGTGCCAGCAGTTACGACAGGGGGCGAGAGACCCAGTACTTC. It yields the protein CASSYDRGRETQYF.

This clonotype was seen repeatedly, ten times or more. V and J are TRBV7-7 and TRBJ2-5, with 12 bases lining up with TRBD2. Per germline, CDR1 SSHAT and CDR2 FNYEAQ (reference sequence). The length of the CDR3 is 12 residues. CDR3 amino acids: CATRLAGAPTYF. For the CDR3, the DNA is TGTGCTACTAGACTAGCGGGGGCCCCTACGTACTTC.

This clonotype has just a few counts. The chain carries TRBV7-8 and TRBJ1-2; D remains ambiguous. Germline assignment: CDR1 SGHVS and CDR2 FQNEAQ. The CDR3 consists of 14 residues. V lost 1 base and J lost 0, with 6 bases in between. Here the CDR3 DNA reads TGTGCCAGCAGCTTAGGTGTTACTAACTATGGCTACACCTTC. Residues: CASSLGVTNYGYTF.

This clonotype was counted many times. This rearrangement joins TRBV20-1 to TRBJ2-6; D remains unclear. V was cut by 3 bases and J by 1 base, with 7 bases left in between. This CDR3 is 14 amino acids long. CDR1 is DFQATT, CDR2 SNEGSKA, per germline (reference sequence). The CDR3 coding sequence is TGCAGTGCTAGTTTGCTATCTGGGGCCAACGTCCTGACTTTC. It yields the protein CSASLLSGANVLTF.

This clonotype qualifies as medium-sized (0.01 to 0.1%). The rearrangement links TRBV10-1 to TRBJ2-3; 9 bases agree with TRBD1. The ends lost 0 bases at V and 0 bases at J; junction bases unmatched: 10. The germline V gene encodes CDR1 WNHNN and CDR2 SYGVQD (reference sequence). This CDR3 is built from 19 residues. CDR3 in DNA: TGCGCCAGCAGTGAGTCGCTGTTACAGGGGGCACCAAGCACAGATACGCAGTATTTT. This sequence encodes CASSESLLQGAPSTDTQYF.

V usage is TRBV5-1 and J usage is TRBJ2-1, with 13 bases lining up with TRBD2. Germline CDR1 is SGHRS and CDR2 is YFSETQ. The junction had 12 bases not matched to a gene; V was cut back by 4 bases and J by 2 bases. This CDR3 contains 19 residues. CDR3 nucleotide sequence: TGCGCCAGCAGCGGTAGGGGCACTAGCGGGGGGGCCACCTACAATGAGCAGTTCTTC. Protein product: CASSGRGTSGGATYNEQFF.

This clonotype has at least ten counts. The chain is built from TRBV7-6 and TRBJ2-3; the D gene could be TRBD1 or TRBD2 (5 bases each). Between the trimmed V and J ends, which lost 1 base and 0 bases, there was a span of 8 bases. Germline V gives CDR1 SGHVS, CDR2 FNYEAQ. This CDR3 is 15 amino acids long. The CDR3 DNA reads TGTGCCAGCAGCTTAGATTGGGGGAGCACAGATACGCAGTATTTT. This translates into CASSLDWGSTDTQYF.

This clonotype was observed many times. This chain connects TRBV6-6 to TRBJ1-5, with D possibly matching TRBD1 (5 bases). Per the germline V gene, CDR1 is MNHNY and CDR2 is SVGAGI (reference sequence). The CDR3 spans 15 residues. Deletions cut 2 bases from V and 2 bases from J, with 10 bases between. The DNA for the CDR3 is TGTGCCAGCAGTTACATGAGGGGCGGCAATCAGCCCCAGCATTTT. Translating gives CASSYMRGGNQPQHF.

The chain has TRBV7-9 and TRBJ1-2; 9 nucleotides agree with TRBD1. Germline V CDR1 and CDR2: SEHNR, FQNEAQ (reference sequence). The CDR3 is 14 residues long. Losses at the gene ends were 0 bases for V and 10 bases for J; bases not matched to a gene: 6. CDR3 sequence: CASSLAGTGIFYTF. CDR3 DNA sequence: TGTGCCAGCAGCTTAGCCGGGACAGGGATCTTCTACACCTTC.

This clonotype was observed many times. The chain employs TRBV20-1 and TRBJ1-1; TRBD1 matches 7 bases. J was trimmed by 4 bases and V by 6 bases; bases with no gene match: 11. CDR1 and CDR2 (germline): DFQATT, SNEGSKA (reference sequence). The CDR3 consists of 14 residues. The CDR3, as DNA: TGCAGTGCCATCGACAGGGAGTCGGGCACTGAAGCTTTCTTT. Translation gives CSAIDRESGTEAFF.